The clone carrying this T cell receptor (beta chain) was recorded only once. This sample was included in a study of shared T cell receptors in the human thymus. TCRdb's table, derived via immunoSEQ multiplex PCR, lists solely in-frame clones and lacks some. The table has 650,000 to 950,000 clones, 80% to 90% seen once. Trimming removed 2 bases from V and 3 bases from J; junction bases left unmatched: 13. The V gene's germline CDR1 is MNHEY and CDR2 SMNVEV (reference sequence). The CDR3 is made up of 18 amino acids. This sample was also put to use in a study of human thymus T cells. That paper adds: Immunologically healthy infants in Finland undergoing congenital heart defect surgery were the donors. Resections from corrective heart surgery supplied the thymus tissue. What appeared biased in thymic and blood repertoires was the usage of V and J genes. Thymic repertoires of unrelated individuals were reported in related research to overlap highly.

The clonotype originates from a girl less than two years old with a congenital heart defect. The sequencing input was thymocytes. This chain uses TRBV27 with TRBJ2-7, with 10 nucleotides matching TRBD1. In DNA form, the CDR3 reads TGTGCCAGCAGTTTAAAGGGACAGGGGTCGGGGGAACGCTACGAGCAGTACTTC. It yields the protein CASSLKGQGSGERYEQYF.